These 25 T cell receptor beta chains share one sample of origin, sequenced in a study of OX40 agonist ivuxolimab in advanced cancers. Here immunoSEQ multiplex PCR was the method, and the copy in TCRdb shows in-frame clones only, minus some. The sample carries about 22,000 clones, roughly 86% recorded once. The sample here was CD4+ or CD8+ T cells sorted from blood, taken in a trial of the OX40 agonist ivuxolimab. These receptors were taken from an adult with an advanced solid tumor such as melanoma, head and neck, liver or kidney cancer.

About this clone itself: Other DNA sequences in this sample translate to the same CDR3. This chain connects TRBV27 to TRBJ1-1, with D possibly TRBD1 on 5 matching bases. Per germline, CDR1 MNHEY and CDR2 SMNVEV (reference sequence). This CDR3 region has 13 residues. Between the trimmed V and J ends, which lost 2 bases and 5 bases, there was a span of 9 bases. DNA for the CDR3: TGTGCCAGCAGTTTAGGGGGGGGAACTGAAGCTTTCTTT. This sequence encodes CASSLGGGTEAFF.

The gene calls are TRBV14 and TRBJ2-1; 10 bases fit TRBD2. Germline V gene lookup returns CDR1 SGHDN and CDR2 FVKESK. The CDR3 loop spans 17 amino acids. V lost 1 base, J lost 2 bases, and 5 bases stayed unmatched. CDR3 coding DNA: TGTGCCAGCAGCCAAGTCAAGCGGGAGGGCCCCTACAATGAGCAGTTCTTC. Translation: CASSQVKREGPYNEQFF.

The CDR3 spells CASSAGGFSYEQYF. The CDR3 DNA follows: TGTGCCAGCAGCGCCGGTGGCTTCTCCTACGAGCAGTACTTC. This chain connects TRBV9 to TRBJ2-7; the D is unclear. Germline CDR1 is SGDLS and CDR2 is YYNGEE. This CDR3 comprises 14 residues. V shed 3 bases and J shed 0 bases, with 10 bases lying between them.

The gene calls are TRBV10-2 and TRBJ2-7; D is undetermined. In germline, CDR1 is WSHSY, CDR2 SAAADI. With 0 bases removed from V and 5 bases from J, the gap between germline ends came to 2 bases. CDR3 length: 11 residues. The CDR3 nucleotides are TGCGCCAGCAGTGAGTCGGACGAGCAGTACTTC. This codes for CASSESDEQYF.

The chain is built from TRBV29-1 and TRBJ1-2; D is perhaps TRBD1 (6 bases). This CDR3 has 14 residues. CDR1 is SQVTM and CDR2 is ANQGSEA in the germline V gene. V shed 6 bases and J shed 1 base, with 15 bases lying between them. Here the CDR3 DNA reads TGCAGCGTCCGACAGGCTGGGGGTAACTATGGCTACACCTTC. Protein: CSVRQAGGNYGYTF.

The chain employs TRBV7-9 and TRBJ2-5, with D possibly being TRBD1 (6 bases). V lost 6 bases to trimming and J lost 4 bases, with 18 bases between them. The germline V gene has CDR1 SEHNR and CDR2 FQNEAQ (reference sequence). This CDR3 region has 15 residues. CDR3 residues: CASSWGSQGTETQYF. The CDR3 DNA reads TGTGCCAGCAGTTGGGGTTCACAGGGAACAGAGACCCAGTACTTC.

The J gene is TRBJ1-3, the V gene TRBV19, with D unclear. The V gene lost 6 bases and the J gene lost 0 bases, with 18 bases spanning the gap. Germline-derived CDR1 and CDR2 are LNHDA and SQIVND (reference sequence). This CDR3 is 17 amino acids long. The CDR3 here is CASRSVMAQTSGNTIYF. The CDR3, as DNA: TGTGCCAGTAGATCCGTAATGGCGCAGACCTCTGGAAACACCATATATTTT. Full variable domain (rest looked up from reference TRBV19 and TRBJ1-3): DGGITQSPKYLFRKEGQNVTLSCEQNLNHDAMYWYRQDPGQGLRLIYYSQIVNDFQKGDIAEGYSVSREKKESFPLTVTSAQKNPTAFYLCASRSVMAQTSGNTIYFGEGSWLTVV.

The rearrangement uses TRBV9 and TRBJ2-3; D not resolved. The V and J ends lost 0 bases and 0 bases respectively, with 8 bases between them. Per the germline V gene, CDR1 is SGDLS and CDR2 is YYNGEE. The CDR3 consists of 15 residues. DNA of the CDR3: TGTGCCAGCAGCGTAGACGCCGTTAGCACAGATACGCAGTATTTT. This gives the protein CASSVDAVSTDTQYF.

The rearrangement uses TRBV4-1 and TRBJ2-3, with 10 bases that match TRBD2. Germline V gene lookup returns CDR1 MGHRA and CDR2 YSYEKL. The V segment lost 3 bases and the J segment 2 bases; nucleotides outside the gene matches: 11. CDR3 length: 18 residues. In nucleotides, the CDR3 is TGCGCCAGCAGCCAGAGATCTCTAGCGGGGGAACACACAGATACGCAGTATTTT. Translated, it gives CASSQRSLAGEHTDTQYF.

V is TRBV9 and J is TRBJ2-2, with D possibly being TRBD2 (6 bases). Trimming removed 1 base from V and 6 bases from J, with 7 bases in between. Germline V gives CDR1 SGDLS, CDR2 YYNGEE. The CDR3 covers 13 residues. The CDR3 DNA reads TGTGCCAGCAGCGTAACGGGGGCCGGGGAGCTGTTTTTT. This codes for CASSVTGAGELFF.

Regarding this clone: At one end the junction does not follow the germline gene, possibly because of a read error. The rearrangement uses TRBV9 and TRBJ2-2; D ambiguous. This CDR3 comprises 13 residues. Per germline, CDR1 SGDLS and CDR2 YYNGEE. CDR3: CASSVGNPGELFF. CDR3 nucleotide sequence: TGTGCCAGCAGCGTAGGGAACCCCGGGGAGCTGTTTTTT.

This clone appeared a few times. The V call is TRBV2, the J call TRBJ2-5, with a possible D match to TRBD2 (7 bases). The CDR3 runs to 14 residues. In germline, CDR1 is SNHLY, CDR2 FYNNEI. Trimming removed 8 bases at V and 11 bases at J, with 24 bases between. The CDR3 spells CASLRRGTRDPQYF. DNA of the CDR3: TGTGCCAGCCTCCGGCGGGGGACAAGAGATCCTCAGTACTTC.

The chain is built from TRBV11-2 and TRBJ2-7; 13 nucleotides agree with TRBD2. From germline, CDR1 is SGHAT and CDR2 FQNNGV. The length of the CDR3 is 15 residues. With V trimmed by 5 bases and J by 4 bases, 5 bases remained unmatched. CDR3 amino acids: CASSGWTSGSYEQYF. CDR3 coding DNA: TGTGCCAGCAGCGGATGGACTAGCGGGAGTTACGAGCAGTACTTC.

The gene calls are TRBV19 and TRBJ2-3; tentatively, D is TRBD2 (6 bases). Germline assignment: CDR1 LNHDA and CDR2 SQIVND (reference sequence). CDR3 length: 15 residues. With 3 bases removed from V and 4 bases from J, the gap between germline ends came to 14 bases. This chain's CDR3 is CASSMSGSLADTQYF. The CDR3 DNA is TGTGCCAGTAGTATGAGCGGGTCGCTGGCAGATACGCAGTATTTT.

The chain links TRBV2 to TRBJ2-3, with D perhaps matching TRBD2 (7 bases). Trimming took off 7 bases at V and 6 bases at J, with 23 bases between the two ends. The CDR3 has 16 residues. CDR1 and CDR2 (germline): SNHLY, FYNNEI. CDR3 residues: CASIPPGHRGGDTQYF. Here the CDR3 DNA reads TGTGCCAGCATCCCCCCGGGACATAGGGGAGGGGATACGCAGTATTTT.

This sequence joins TRBV19 and TRBJ2-1; 13 nucleotides align to TRBD2. This CDR3 spans 13 amino acids. V lost 11 bases to trimming and J lost 8 bases; unmatched junction nucleotides: 6. The germline V gene has CDR1 LNHDA and CDR2 SQIVND (reference sequence). The CDR3 spells CASRTSGSHEQFF. The CDR3 coding sequence is TGTGCCTCCAGGACTAGCGGGAGCCATGAGCAGTTCTTC. The variable domain in full, with the rest retrieved from reference TRBV19 and TRBJ2-1, is DGGITQSPKYLFRKEGQNVTLSCEQNLNHDAMYWYRQDPGQGLRLIYYSQIVNDFQKGDIAEGYSVSREKKESFPLTVTSAQKNPTAFYLCASRTSGSHEQFFGPGTRLTVL.

The chain carries TRBV28 and TRBJ2-7; 9 bases are a match to TRBD1. Unmatched junction bases numbered 12, after V lost 6 bases and J lost 6 bases. This CDR3 spans 15 amino acids. Germline lookup yields CDR1 MDHEN and CDR2 SYDVKM. CDR3 sequence (DNA): TGTGCCAGCAGCCAAGGACAGGGGAGTAGGGTCGAGCAGTACTTC. It codes for CASSQGQGSRVEQYF.

The J gene is TRBJ1-2, the V gene TRBV10-2; D not resolved. The CDR3 contains 15 residues. CDR1 is WSHSY and CDR2 is SAAADI in the germline V gene. V shed 2 bases and J shed 2 bases, with 12 bases lying between them. CDR3 in amino acids: CASSETGFTNYGYTF. As DNA, the CDR3 is TGCGCCAGCAGTGAGACGGGTTTCACCAACTATGGCTACACCTTC.

CDR3 sequence reads: CASSLTGGLNQPQHF. The CDR3 bases are TGTGCCAGCAGTCTCACCGGGGGGTTGAATCAGCCCCAGCATTTT. This rearrangement joins TRBV28 to TRBJ1-5, with D maybe TRBD1 (5 bases). The CDR3 consists of 15 residues. The V gene lost 5 bases and the J gene lost 4 bases, with 15 bases spanning the gap. In germline, CDR1 is MDHEN, CDR2 SYDVKM.

The rearrangement joins TRBV2 to TRBJ2-1; no reliable D call. Germline lookup yields CDR1 SNHLY and CDR2 FYNNEI. The length of the CDR3 is 12 residues. CDR3 nucleotides: TGTTCTCGGGCGCGCTCCTACAATGAGCAGTTCTTC. Its translation is CSRARSYNEQFF. The variable domain in full, completed from reference TRBV2 and TRBJ2-1, reads EPEVTQTPSHQVTQMGQEVILRCVPISNHLYFYWYRQILGQKVEFLVSFYNNEISEKSEIFDDQFSVERPDGSNFTLKIRSTKLEDSAMYFCSRARSYNEQFFGPGTRLTVL.

V is TRBV9 and J is TRBJ2-1; D is perhaps TRBD2 (5 bases). There are 16 residues in the CDR3. The V end lost 3 bases, the J end lost 0 bases, and 13 bases lay between the germline ends. The V gene's germline CDR1 is SGDLS and CDR2 YYNGEE. The DNA for the CDR3 is TGTGCCAGCAGCGGACCTTCGGGAAGCTCCTACAATGAGCAGTTCTTC. Its translation is CASSGPSGSSYNEQFF.

This clone was seen only once. The chain recombines TRBV27 with TRBJ1-1; no definite D call. Germline V gives CDR1 MNHEY, CDR2 SMNVEV (reference sequence). The CDR3 loop spans 15 amino acids. Trimming pared 3 bases from V and 0 bases from J, leaving 11 bases between. The CDR3 protein is CASSFGIKMNTEAFF. Here the CDR3 DNA reads TGTGCCAGCAGTTTTGGAATTAAGATGAACACTGAAGCTTTCTTT.

This chain joins TRBV30 and TRBJ2-4; D not certain. Per the germline V gene, CDR1 is GTSNPN and CDR2 is SVGIG (reference sequence). Trimming left V 2 bases short and J 0 bases short, with 11 bases between. This CDR3 is 15 amino acids long. In DNA, the CDR3 is TGTGCCTGGAGTAGGAACTCACTAGCCAAAAACATTCAGTACTTC. Its translation: CAWSRNSLAKNIQYF.

The chain joins TRBV2 to TRBJ2-5, with TRBD2 matching 9 bases. J gave up 5 bases and V 1 base, and 5 bases lay outside the gene matches. The CDR3 is made up of 15 amino acids. Germline V gene sequence: CDR1 SNHLY, CDR2 FYNNEI. CDR3: CASSEGGGAGETQYF. The DNA for the CDR3 is TGTGCCAGCAGTGAAGGCGGGGGGGCCGGGGAGACCCAGTACTTC.

In regard to this clone: This sample includes further DNA sequences coding for the same CDR3. The V gene is TRBV7-9, the J gene TRBJ1-4; maybe TRBD1 (5 bases). This CDR3 has 14 amino acids. Germline-derived CDR1 and CDR2 are SEHNR and FQNEAQ (reference sequence). V was trimmed by 5 bases and J by 3 bases, leaving 10 bases between them. The CDR3 reads CASSLGRSNEKLFF. The CDR3, as DNA: TGTGCCAGCAGCCTGGGACGGTCTAATGAAAAACTGTTTTTT.